These 15 T cell receptor beta chains share one sample of origin, sequenced in a study of immunodeficiency. Study-level findings and limits: Productive entropy and V-J pairing of CD4+ T cells looked alike across patients and controls.

Produced via immunoSEQ multiplex PCR; TCRdb's table is partial and in-frame only. Of about 2,500 clones listed, 86% are singletons. Their recognized antigens are unknown. Sequenced sample: CD4+ T cells from blood. These receptors originate from a woman in her late teens or twenties with POLD1 deficiency.

The V gene is TRBV28, the J gene TRBJ2-1; tentatively, D is TRBD1 or TRBD2 (5 bases each). Per the germline V gene, CDR1 is MDHEN and CDR2 is SYDVKM. This CDR3 has 14 residues. V dropped 5 bases and J dropped 5 bases, with 13 bases sitting between them. CDR3 coding DNA: TGTGCCAGCAGTCAGGGTTGGGGGAACAATGAGCAGTTCTTC. Residues: CASSQGWGNNEQFF.

The chain recombines TRBV15 with TRBJ1-1; D not certain. CDR1 is LNHNV and CDR2 is YYDKDF in the germline V gene (reference sequence). Trimming shortened V by 3 bases and J by 0 bases, and 8 bases separated the two germline ends. This CDR3 has 14 residues. The CDR3 is CATSRAGLNTEAFF. CDR3 nucleotides: TGTGCCACCAGCAGGGCAGGCCTGAACACTGAAGCTTTCTTT.

The CDR3 sequence: CASSEGSYGYTF. DNA of the CDR3: TGTGCCAGCAGTGAAGGGTCGTATGGCTACACCTTC. The rearrangement uses TRBV6-1 and TRBJ1-2; D gene ambiguous. CDR3 size: 12 residues. The V and J ends lost 1 base and 5 bases respectively, with 5 bases between them. Germline CDR1 MNHNS, CDR2 SASEGT.

V is TRBV5-1 and J is TRBJ2-1, with TRBD1 identical over 10 bases. The V and J ends lost 6 bases and 0 bases, in that order; junction bases with no gene match: 6. The CDR3 has 16 residues. Germline V CDR1 and CDR2: SGHRS, YFSETQ. As DNA, the CDR3 is TGCGCCAGCAAGGGACAGGGGATCCTCTCCTACAATGAGCAGTTCTTC. Amino acids: CASKGQGILSYNEQFF.

The genes are TRBV10-3 and TRBJ2-5, with 11 bases that match TRBD2. Trimming took 4 bases from V and 1 from J; bases not matched to a gene: 2. Germline assignment: CDR1 ENHRY and CDR2 SYGVKD. The CDR3 has 15 amino acids. In DNA, the CDR3 is TGTGCCATCAGTGGGACTAGCGGGCTCCAAGAGACCCAGTACTTC. Residues: CAISGTSGLQETQYF.

This chain links TRBV28 with TRBJ2-5; no clear D. CDR3 size: 12 residues. Germline lookup yields CDR1 MDHEN and CDR2 SYDVKM. V was trimmed by 4 bases and J by 7 bases, leaving 10 bases between them. The CDR3 region is CASSSQVRTQYF. The CDR3 nucleotides are TGTGCCAGCAGTTCCCAAGTCCGGACCCAGTACTTC. Together with reference TRBV28 and TRBJ2-5, the CDR3 gives the full variable domain: DVKVTQSSRYLVKRTGEKVFLECVQDMDHENMFWYRQDPGLGLRLIYFSYDVKMKEKGDIPEGYSVSREKKERFSLILESASTNQTSMYLCASSSQVRTQYFGPGTRLLVL.

The rearrangement uses TRBV24-1 and TRBJ1-5; 7 nucleotides match TRBD1. This CDR3 comprises 16 residues. CDR1 is KGHDR and CDR2 is SFDVKD in the germline V gene. Trimming took 4 bases from V and 0 from J; bases not matched to a gene: 5. The CDR3 sequence is CATSERTGDSNQPQHF. DNA of the CDR3: TGTGCCACCAGTGAACGAACAGGGGATAGCAATCAGCCCCAGCATTTT.

This clone has just one count. The chain has TRBV20-1 and TRBJ2-2; no clear D gene. The CDR3 loop spans 12 amino acids. CDR1 and CDR2 from the germline V gene are DFQATT and SNEGSKA (reference sequence). Trimming stripped 3 bases from V and 3 bases from J, with 5 bases between. The DNA of the CDR3 is TGCAGTGCTAGTTTCGACACCGGGGAGCTGTTTTTT. Its translation: CSASFDTGELFF.

The chain is built from TRBV12-3 or TRBV12-4 and TRBJ1-2; the D is unclear. This CDR3 contains 12 residues. The V end was cut by 7 bases, the J end by 4 bases, with 10 bases between. The CDR3 bases are TGTGCCAGCAAGTCCCGATCCTATGGCTACACCTTC. Translated, it gives CASKSRSYGYTF.

V is TRBV3-1 (or the pseudogene TRBV3-2) and J is TRBJ2-2; D not certain. The CDR3 extends over 11 amino acids. V lost 2 bases and J lost 5, with 0 bases in between. CDR1 is LGHDT and CDR2 is YNNKEL in the germline V gene (reference sequence). CDR3 nucleotides: TGTGCCAGCAGCCAAACCGGGGAGCTGTTTTTT. Its translation: CASSQTGELFF.

This rearrangement joins TRBV6-1 to TRBJ1-1, with D perhaps matching TRBD1 (5 bases). The CDR3 totals 17 residues. Per the germline V gene, CDR1 is MNHNS and CDR2 is SASEGT. V was trimmed by 5 bases and J by 0 bases, leaving 19 bases between them. The CDR3 is CASSKVPGAGMNTEAFF. The CDR3 region has the DNA TGTGCCAGCAGTAAAGTCCCTGGGGCGGGCATGAACACTGAAGCTTTCTTT.

The rearrangement links TRBV6-5 to TRBJ2-5; 7 bases match TRBD1. Trimming at V came to 0 bases and at J to 5 bases, leaving 9 bases not matched to a gene. This CDR3 has 16 residues. Germline assignment: CDR1 MNHEY and CDR2 SVGAGI. Here the CDR3 reads CASSYSWGTALETQYF. DNA of the CDR3: TGTGCCAGCAGTTACTCCTGGGGGACAGCTTTGGAGACCCAGTACTTC.

This chain's CDR3 is CASTKKGLGTEAFF. The CDR3 DNA reads TGTGCCAGCACTAAAAAGGGACTCGGAACTGAAGCTTTCTTT. The rearrangement links TRBV3-1 (or the pseudogene TRBV3-2) to TRBJ1-1, with D possibly matching TRBD1 (5 bases). V was pared by 7 bases and J by 5 bases, with 17 bases between. This CDR3 region has 14 residues. Per the germline V gene, CDR1 is LGHDT and CDR2 is YNNKEL (reference sequence).

V gene TRBV6-5 combines with J gene TRBJ2-3, with 8 bases that match TRBD1. Germline-derived CDR1 and CDR2 are MNHEY and SVGAGI. This CDR3 has 15 amino acids. V gave up 6 bases and J gave up 6 bases; unmatched junction bases: 11. CDR3 in amino acids: CASRSFQGAGDTQYF. CDR3 DNA sequence: TGTGCCAGCAGGTCCTTCCAGGGGGCGGGTGATACGCAGTATTTT.

V gene TRBV21-1 combines with J gene TRBJ2-7. TRBV21-1 is termed a pseudogene. There are 16 residues in the CDR3. The CDR3 loop is CASSKETGFSSYEQYF. The CDR3 nucleotides read TGTGCCAGCAGCAAAGAGACGGGCTTTAGCTCCTACGAGCAGTACTTC.